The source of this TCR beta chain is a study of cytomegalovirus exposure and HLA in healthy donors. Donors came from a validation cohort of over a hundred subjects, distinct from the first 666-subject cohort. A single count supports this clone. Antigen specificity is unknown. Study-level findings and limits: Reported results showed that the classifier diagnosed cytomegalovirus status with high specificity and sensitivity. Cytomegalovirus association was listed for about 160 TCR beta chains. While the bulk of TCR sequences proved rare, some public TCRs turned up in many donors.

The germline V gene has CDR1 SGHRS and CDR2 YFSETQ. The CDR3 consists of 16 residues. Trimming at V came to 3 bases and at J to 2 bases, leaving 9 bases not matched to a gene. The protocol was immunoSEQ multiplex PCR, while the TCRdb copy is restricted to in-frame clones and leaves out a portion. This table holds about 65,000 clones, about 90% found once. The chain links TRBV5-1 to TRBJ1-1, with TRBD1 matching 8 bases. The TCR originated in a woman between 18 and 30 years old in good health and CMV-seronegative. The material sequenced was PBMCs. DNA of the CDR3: TGCGCCAGCAGCTGGGCAGGGGGCGGGAAAAACACTGAAGCTTTCTTT. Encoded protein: CASSWAGGGKNTEAFF.